This TCR beta chain was captured in a study of blood T cell repertoires in COVID-19. Turning to the study itself: COVID-19 samples collected from the United States, Italy and Spain covered acute and convalescent phases. Sources were T cells, B-cell-depleted T cells, or PBMCs; the material itself was cDNA or gDNA.

The CDR3 is 14 residues long. V was pared by 0 bases and J by 3 bases, with 10 bases between. Germline V CDR1 and CDR2: SGHTS, YDEGEE. Sequenced by immunoSEQ multiplex PCR; TCRdb stores in-frame clones only, minus some. The sample records 100,000 or so clones, over 65% being singletons. V and J are TRBV5-8 and TRBJ2-7, with D uncertain. Sequencing was performed on peripheral blood. The TCR was taken from a human donor in a cohort sampled during active COVID-19. This CDR3 is CASSLGHSLYEQYF. For the CDR3, the DNA is TGTGCCAGCAGCTTGGGTCACAGCCTCTACGAGCAGTACTTC.